The 15 T cell receptor beta chains reported below all come from one sample, sequenced in a study of tumor-infiltrating lymphocytes in primary liver carcinoma. Co-extracting RNA and DNA was done with roughly 17-34 mg of unsorted bulk tissue as input. Total RNA amounting to roughly 0.5 ug was the source from which TCR beta cDNA was made with a constant-region primer. Slightly modified ARM-PCR served as the procedure for the TCR beta libraries. These libraries came from three rounds of nested multiplex PCR. With TRBV1-TRBV30 forward primers and a C-beta reverse primer, the first two PCR rounds were run for about 10 cycles each. TCRdb passed the multiplex PCR reads through MiXCR, listing each CDR3 protein once. The sample gives about 110,000 distinct CDR3 sequences, around 62% of which show up once; about a tenth is in the top ten. Sequenced: liver tumor tissue from sampling region 1. Subset denoted: tumor region T1, superior pole. Receptor source: a woman aged 55-70 years with primary liver carcinoma and hepatitis B virus infection.

Regarding this clonotype: A junction end diverges from the germline sequence, so it may reflect a read error. The V gene is TRBV11-3, the J gene TRBJ2-1; 10 bases are shared with TRBD2. Germline V gives CDR1 SGHNT, CDR2 YENEEA. The CDR3 loop spans 15 amino acids. The CDR3, as DNA: TGTGCCAGCAGCTTAGGAACTAGCGGGAACCTTGAACAGATCTTC. Its protein is CASSLGTSGNLEQIF.

About this clonotype itself: A much larger clone differs by one base, so this may be a read error. J is TRBJ2-5 and V is TRBV29-1, with D tentatively TRBD1 (6 bases). This CDR3 has 15 residues. V was pared by 5 bases and J by 2 bases, with 18 bases between. Germline lookup yields CDR1 SQVTM and CDR2 ANQGSEA. Here the CDR3 DNA reads TGCAGCGTTCCCCCTGACAGGCGAGGGCAAGAGACCCAGTACTTC. Its protein is CSVPPDRRGQETQYF.

The table lists this clonotype with a few counts. The chain has TRBV7-3 and TRBJ1-1, with no clear D. V lost 3 bases and J 4 bases, leaving 9 bases between the germline ends. CDR3 size: 13 residues. CDR1 SGHTA and CDR2 FQGTGA come from the germline V gene. The CDR3 coding sequence is TGTGCCAGCAGCTTGACCCTTATCACTGAAGCTTTCTTT. The encoded protein is CASSLTLITEAFF.

The chain employs TRBV5-1 and TRBJ2-3, with D possibly called TRBD1 or TRBD2 (5 bases each). Looked up from germline, CDR1 is SGHRS and CDR2 is YFSETQ. Trimming left V 1 base short and J 3 bases short, with 21 bases between. CDR3 size: 18 residues. CDR3 nucleotide sequence: TGCGCCAGCAGCTTGTTGGACTCACCAGTGGGGGATACAGATACGCAGTATTTT. Protein: CASSLLDSPVGDTDTQYF.

Regarding this clonotype: Likely a read error: the CDR3 ends without its conserved phenylalanine or tryptophan. The limits of the CDR3 on the DNA are not certain, so only TCRdb's listed CDR3 is given. The chain has TRBV11-2 and TRBJ2-5; TRBD1 was called by the table and not checked on the DNA. Germline V CDR1 and CDR2: SGHAT, FQNNGV. The CDR3 adds up to 15 amino acids, both ends counted. CDR3 in amino acids: CASSTLGFAGETKYL.

About this clonotype itself: One end of the junction varies from germline; a read error may be responsible. This chain joins TRBV11-1 and TRBJ2-1; TRBD2 is a possible D gene (6 bases). Germline CDR1 SGHAT, CDR2 FQDESV (reference sequence). This CDR3 has 16 amino acids. CDR3: CANSLVVGGNYNDQFF. CDR3 bases: TGTGCCAACAGCTTAGTCGTCGGCGGGAACTACAATGATCAGTTCTTC.

Turning to this clonotype: This may be a read error: a much more frequent sequence differs by one nucleotide. J is TRBJ2-7 and V is TRBV5-1, with 12 bases lining up with TRBD1. Trimming removed 5 bases from V and 9 bases from J; junction bases left unmatched: 9. The CDR3 is 14 residues long. CDR1 and CDR2 from the germline V gene are SGHRS and YFSETQ. In DNA form, the CDR3 reads TGCGCCAGCAGGGGACAGGGGGCCCCTCTTAGGCAGTACTTC. Protein: CASRGQGAPLRQYF. The complete variable domain, with remaining parts taken from reference TRBV5-1 and TRBJ2-7, reads KAGVTQTPRYLIKTRGQQVTLSCSPISGHRSVSWYQQTPGQGLQFLFEYFSETQRNKGNFPGRFSGRQFSNSRSEMNVSTLELGDSALYLCASRGQGAPLRQYFGPGTRLTVT.

A note on this clonotype: This could be a read error, since a much larger clone is one nucleotide away. V gene TRBV5-1 combines with J gene TRBJ2-3, with D unresolved. The CDR3 extends over 13 amino acids. Germline CDR1 reads SGHRS; CDR2 reads YFSETQ. With 2 bases removed from V and 5 bases from J, the gap between germline ends came to 9 bases. The CDR3 is CASSLGARDTQYF. The CDR3 DNA sequence: TGCGCCAGCAGCTTAGGTGCTAGAGATACGCAGTATTTT.

The sample holds a few counts of this clonotype. The chain recombines TRBV28 with TRBJ2-1; D is perhaps TRBD2 (5 bases). The CDR3 has 16 amino acids. Looked up from germline, CDR1 is MDHEN and CDR2 is SYDVKM. The V end lost 5 bases, the J end lost 8 bases, and 22 bases lay between the germline ends. CDR3 bases: TGTGCCAGCAGTGGAAGGACTCCCGGTGACGGGGATGAGCAGTTCTTC. This sequence encodes CASSGRTPGDGDEQFF.

This clonotype has just a few counts. The chain joins TRBV12-3 or TRBV12-4 to TRBJ1-1; the D is unclear. The V and J ends lost 4 bases and 5 bases respectively, with 20 bases between them. CDR3 length: 16 residues. The chain's CDR3 is CASSSPRVSGGTEAFF. CDR3 DNA: TGTGCCAGCAGTTCCCCCCGCGTGTCGGGCGGGACTGAAGCTTTCTTT.

This clonotype was seen a handful of times. Its ends do not fully match the called genes, so a read error is possible. This chain connects TRBV5-1 to TRBJ2-7; 9 bases are shared with TRBD2. The CDR3 is 14 amino acids. Germline V lookup: CDR1 SGHRS, CDR2 YFSETQ. CDR3 in amino acids: CASTPTSGPYEQYF. The CDR3 DNA is TGCGCCAGCACCCCGACTAGCGGACCCTACGAACAGTACTTC.

Details on this clonotype: A read error may produce the germline difference seen at one junction end. The rearrangement uses TRBV11-1 and TRBJ1-2; D remains ambiguous. CDR1 is SGHAT and CDR2 is FQDESV in the germline V gene (reference sequence). This CDR3 has 14 amino acids. The CDR3 loop is CASSLGPRRYGYTF. As DNA, the CDR3 is TGTGCCAGTAGCTTAGGACCGCGCCGGTATGGCTACACCTTC.

As to this clonotype: The junction does not match germline at one end; this may be a read error. This chain joins TRBV10-3 and TRBJ2-2, with D possibly TRBD1 on 6 matching bases. Germline V gene data show CDR1 as ENHRY and CDR2 as SYGVKD. This CDR3 spans 15 amino acids. Written as DNA, the CDR3 is TGTACCATCAGGGATAGGGGGAAGGACACCGGGGAGCTGTTTTTT. Amino acid sequence: CTIRDRGKDTGELFF.

There are many counts of this clonotype. This chain uses TRBV6-5 with TRBJ2-1; 7 bases map to TRBD1. Per the germline V gene, CDR1 is MNHEY and CDR2 is SVGAGI. This CDR3 is 14 amino acids long. V dropped 2 bases and J dropped 7; count of bases not matched to a gene: 5. The CDR3 reads CASSYDGTANEQFF. In DNA form, the CDR3 reads TGTGCCAGCAGTTACGATGGGACAGCTAATGAGCAGTTCTTC.

This clonotype occurred a few times. This chain joins TRBV18 and TRBJ1-1; D is ambiguous. Germline V gene data show CDR1 as KGHSH and CDR2 as LQKENI. This CDR3 region has 12 residues. With 2 bases removed from V and 5 bases from J, the gap between germline ends came to 6 bases. The CDR3 nucleotides are TGTGCCAGCTCACCAAGCAGGACTGAAGCTTTCTTT. It is translated as CASSPSRTEAFF.